The rows below give T cell receptor beta chains drawn from one sample of a study of blood T cell repertoires in COVID-19. Libraries were prepared by immunoSEQ multiplex PCR; TCRdb keeps only in-frame clonotypes and omits some of them. The sample holds about 250,000 clones, about four fifths seen once. Material: PBMCs or T cells enriched from blood (not recorded which). The origin of the receptors is a man aged 35-49 years who had been exposed to COVID-19. The CDR3 runs from the conserved cysteine through the conserved F or W. The order of the fields is clone size, J gene, D gene, V gene, CDR3 DNA, CDR3 protein. A D gene is named only where the DNA matches it firmly. Where a row states a size, it is once, few, many or the class of an expanded clone; other rows omit it.

abundance: NA
j_gene: TRBJ2-7
d_gene: NA
v_gene: TRBV15
CDR3nt: TGTGCCACCAGCAGAGATCCTTACATCTCCTACGAGCAGTACTTC
CDR3aa: CATSRDPYISYEQYF

abundance: NA
j_gene: TRBJ2-3
d_gene: NA
v_gene: TRBV19
CDR3nt: TGTGCCAGTAGTCTGGGGGCTAGCGGACACACAGATACGCAGTATTTT
CDR3aa: CASSLGASGHTDTQYF

abundance: NA
j_gene: TRBJ1-6
d_gene: TRBD1
v_gene: TRBV3-1/TRBV3-2
CDR3nt: TGTGCCAGCAGCCAACCGGGACAGGGGAATTCACCCCTCCACTTT
CDR3aa: CASSQPGQGNSPLHF

abundance: NA
j_gene: TRBJ2-4
d_gene: NA
v_gene: TRBV7-3
CDR3nt: TGTGCCAGCAGCCAAACTACACTAGGGAACATTCAGTACTTC
CDR3aa: CASSQTTLGNIQYF

abundance: NA
j_gene: TRBJ2-3
d_gene: TRBD2
v_gene: TRBV5-1
CDR3nt: TGCGCCAGCAGCCTGGGCGGGGGTGGCCCAGATACGCAGTATTTT
CDR3aa: CASSLGGGGPDTQYF

abundance: NA
j_gene: TRBJ2-1
d_gene: TRBD2
v_gene: TRBV9
CDR3nt: TGTGCCAGCAGCGTGCGAATGAGCGGGAGTATTGTTGAGCAGTTCTTC
CDR3aa: CASSVRMSGSIVEQFF

abundance: NA
j_gene: TRBJ2-1
d_gene: NA
v_gene: TRBV3-1/TRBV3-2
CDR3nt: TGTGCCAGCAGCCAGGGGCGGGAGCAGTTCTTC
CDR3aa: CASSQGREQFF

abundance: NA
j_gene: TRBJ1-2
d_gene: TRBD1
v_gene: TRBV12-3/TRBV12-4
CDR3nt: TGTGCCAGCAGCCCGGACAGGGGGATCGGCTACACCTTC
CDR3aa: CASSPDRGIGYTF

abundance: NA
j_gene: TRBJ2-2
d_gene: TRBD1
v_gene: TRBV24-1
CDR3nt: TGTGCCACCAGTGATCCGGGACAGGGAGTGATCGGGGAGCTGTTTTTT
CDR3aa: CATSDPGQGVIGELFF

abundance: few
j_gene: TRBJ2-5
d_gene: TRBD2
v_gene: TRBV29-1
CDR3nt: TGCAGCGTTACAGCGGGATATTCAGAGACCCAGTACTTC
CDR3aa: CSVTAGYSETQYF

abundance: NA
j_gene: TRBJ1-2
d_gene: NA
v_gene: TRBV5-1
CDR3nt: TGCGCCAGCAGCTTGGTCTACGGGAGTGGCTACACCTTC
CDR3aa: CASSLVYGSGYTF

abundance: few
j_gene: TRBJ1-1
d_gene: NA
v_gene: TRBV7-2
CDR3nt: TGTGCCAGCAGCTTAGTTCGCGACAGCCGTGAAGCTTTCTTT
CDR3aa: CASSLVRDSREAFF

abundance: NA
j_gene: TRBJ2-1
d_gene: TRBD2
v_gene: TRBV19
CDR3nt: TGTGCCAGTAGTGATTTAGCGGGAGGGCCGGTTCGTCAGTTCTTC
CDR3aa: CASSDLAGGPVRQFF

abundance: NA
j_gene: TRBJ2-7
d_gene: TRBD1
v_gene: TRBV5-1
CDR3nt: TGCGCCAGCAGCACCCAGACAGGGGCAGGTTACGAGCAGTACTTC
CDR3aa: CASSTQTGAGYEQYF

abundance: NA
j_gene: TRBJ1-2
d_gene: TRBD1
v_gene: TRBV18
CDR3nt: TGTGCCAGCTCACCCCGGGACAGCTATGGCTACACCTTC
CDR3aa: CASSPRDSYGYTF

abundance: NA
j_gene: TRBJ2-1
d_gene: NA
v_gene: TRBV5-1
CDR3nt: TGCGCCAGCAAGCTCCCGGGGGGCGTTGAGCAGTTCTTC
CDR3aa: CASKLPGGVEQFF